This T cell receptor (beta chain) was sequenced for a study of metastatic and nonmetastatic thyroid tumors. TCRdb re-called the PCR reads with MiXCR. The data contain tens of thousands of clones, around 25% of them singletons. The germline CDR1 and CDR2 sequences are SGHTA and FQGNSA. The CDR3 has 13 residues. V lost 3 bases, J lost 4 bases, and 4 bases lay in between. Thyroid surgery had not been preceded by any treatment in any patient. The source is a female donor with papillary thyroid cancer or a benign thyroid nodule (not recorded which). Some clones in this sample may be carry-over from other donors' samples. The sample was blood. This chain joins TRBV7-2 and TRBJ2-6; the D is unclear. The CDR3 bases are TGTGCCAGCAGCTTCAAAGGGGCCAACGTCCTGACTTTC. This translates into CASSFKGANVLTF.